This T cell receptor (beta chain) was sequenced for a study of blood T cell repertoires in COVID-19. Study summary: The study drew acute and convalescent COVID-19 samples from the United States, Italy and Spain. PBMCs, B-cell-depleted T cells, or T cells were the source of the cDNA or gDNA that made up the material.

Trimming left V 1 base short and J 6 bases short, with 4 bases between. The CDR3 has 12 amino acids. Germline V gives CDR1 PRHDT, CDR2 FYEKMQ (reference sequence). Authors' methods: Reference gene primer amplification gave estimated nucleated cell counts. The data were produced by immunoSEQ multiplex PCR, yet TCRdb's version contains in-frame clones alone and is incomplete. V, J and clone size are those of that table, while D and trimming were read from the DNA. The sample includes around 100,000 clones, roughly nine tenths of them seen just once. Sample: peripheral blood. V usage is TRBV13 and J usage is TRBJ2-1; unclear D gene. The sequence derives from a man aged 50 or older with acute or convalescent COVID-19. The CDR3 DNA reads as TGTGCCAGCAGCTTAGTTCGCAATGAGCAGTTCTTC. As protein: CASSLVRNEQFF.